A single sample is the source of the 8 T cell receptor beta chains below, sequenced in a study of immune reconstitution after stem cell transplant in scleroderma. TCRdb called the RT-PCR reads again in MiXCR, with one record for every CDR3 protein. This table holds some 2,200 distinct CDR3 sequences, roughly 6% found once. This sample was gathered before or after autologous hematopoietic stem cell transplantation (not recorded which). Receptors originate from a female donor with systemic sclerosis.

This clonotype appeared a few times. The chain has TRBV5-1 and TRBJ2-1; no reliable D call. There are 14 residues in the CDR3. Germline CDR1 reads SGHRS; CDR2 reads YFSETQ. The V and J ends lost 2 bases and 0 bases respectively, with 6 bases between them. The CDR3 nucleotides read TGCGCCAGCAGCTTTGGTAACTCCTACAATGAGCAGTTCTTC. This codes for CASSFGNSYNEQFF. The whole variable domain, remainder taken from reference TRBV5-1 and TRBJ2-1, is KAGVTQTPRYLIKTRGQQVTLSCSPISGHRSVSWYQQTPGQGLQFLFEYFSETQRNKGNFPGRFSGRQFSNSRSEMNVSTLELGDSALYLCASSFGNSYNEQFFGPGTRLTVL.

The chain has TRBV5-1 and TRBJ2-3; 8 bases are a match to TRBD2. There are 16 residues in the CDR3. Germline V CDR1 and CDR2: SGHRS, YFSETQ. V dropped 0 bases and J dropped 0; count of bases not matched to a gene: 3. In DNA, the CDR3 is TGCGCCAGCAGCTTGGACGGGAGGGCAAGCACAGATACGCAGTATTTT. Its protein product is CASSLDGRASTDTQYF.

This clonotype counts as medium-sized (0.01 to 0.1%). This chain connects TRBV21-1 to TRBJ2-3; the D call in the table, TRBD1, was not verified against the DNA. TRBV21-1 represents a pseudogene. The CDR3 is made up of 17 amino acids. CDR3 in DNA: TGTGCCAGCAGCAAAGCGCGGGGGCCCCGTCTCATGGATACGCAGTATTTT. This translates into CASSKARGPRLMDTQYF.

This clonotype is labeled as large. The chain employs TRBV12-3 or TRBV12-4 and TRBJ2-5; 7 nucleotides agree with TRBD2. V was pared by 4 bases and J by 4 bases, with 9 bases of the junction left unmatched. The CDR3 is 15 residues long. CDR3 DNA sequence: TGTGCCAGCAGTTATAGGAGCGGGGCCCGAGAGACCCAGTACTTC. Amino acids: CASSYRSGARETQYF.

This clonotype counts as large. The chain employs TRBV20-1 and TRBJ2-5; D gene uncertain. CDR1 DFQATT and CDR2 SNEGSKA come from the germline V gene (reference sequence). V was cut by 6 bases and J by 5 bases, with 10 bases left in between. The CDR3 length is 11 residues. The CDR3 nucleotides are TGCAGTGCGAGACCAGTGGAGACCCAGTACTTC. This sequence encodes CSARPVETQYF.

In its sample, this clonotype was seen a few times. This could be a read error, since a much larger clone is one nucleotide away. The V and J genes are TRBV27 and TRBJ2-2; D is perhaps TRBD2 (5 bases). This CDR3 region has 15 residues. Looked up from germline, CDR1 is MNHEY and CDR2 is SMNVEV (reference sequence). CDR3 DNA sequence: TGTGCCAGCAGTTTATACAGTCTGAGCACCGGGGAGCTGCTTTTT. It specifies CASSLYSLSTGELLF.

Relative to its sample, this clonotype is large. The chain carries TRBV7-3 and TRBJ2-1, with D possibly TRBD1 on 6 matching bases. This CDR3 contains 14 residues. V was pared by 2 bases and J by 5 bases, with 10 bases between. The V gene's germline CDR1 is SGHTA and CDR2 FQGTGA. Written as DNA, the CDR3 is TGTGCCAGCAGCTTATCCCGGGACAACAATGAGCAGTTCTTC. Translation: CASSLSRDNNEQFF.

The chain uses TRBV10-3 and TRBJ1-1; no clear D gene. The germline V gene encodes CDR1 ENHRY and CDR2 SYGVKD. The CDR3 runs 14 residues. Trimming pared 0 bases from V and 1 base from J, leaving 6 bases between. The CDR3 DNA is TGTGCCATCAGTGAGTCGTGGGAGAACACTGAAGCTTTCTTT. This translates into CAISESWENTEAFF.